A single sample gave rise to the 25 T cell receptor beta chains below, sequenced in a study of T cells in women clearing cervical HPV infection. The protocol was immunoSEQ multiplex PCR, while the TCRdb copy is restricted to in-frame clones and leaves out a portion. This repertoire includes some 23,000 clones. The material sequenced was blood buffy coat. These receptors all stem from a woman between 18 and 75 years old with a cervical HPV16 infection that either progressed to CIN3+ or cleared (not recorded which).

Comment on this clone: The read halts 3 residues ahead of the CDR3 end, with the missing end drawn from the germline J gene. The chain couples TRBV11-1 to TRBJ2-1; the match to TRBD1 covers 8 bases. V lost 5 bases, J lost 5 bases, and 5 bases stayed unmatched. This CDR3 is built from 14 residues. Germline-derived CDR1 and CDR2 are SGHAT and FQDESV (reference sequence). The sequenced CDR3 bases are TGTGCCAGCAGCACGCGGACAGGGAACAATGAG. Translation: CASSTRTGNNE. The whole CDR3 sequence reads CASSTRTGNNEQFF.

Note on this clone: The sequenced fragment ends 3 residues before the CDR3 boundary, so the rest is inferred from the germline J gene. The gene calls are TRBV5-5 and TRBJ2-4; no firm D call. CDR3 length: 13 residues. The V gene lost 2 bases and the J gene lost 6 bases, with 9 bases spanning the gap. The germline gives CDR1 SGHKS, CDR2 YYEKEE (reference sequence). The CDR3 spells CASSLITTNIQYF. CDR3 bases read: TGTGCCAGCAGCTTAATAACTACAAACATT. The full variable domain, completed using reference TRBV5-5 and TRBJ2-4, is DAGVTQSPTHLIKTRGQQVTLRCSPISGHKSVSWYQQVLGQGPQFIFQYYEKEERGRGNFPDRFSARQFPNYSSELNVNALLLGDSALYLCASSLITTNIQYFGAGTRLSVL.

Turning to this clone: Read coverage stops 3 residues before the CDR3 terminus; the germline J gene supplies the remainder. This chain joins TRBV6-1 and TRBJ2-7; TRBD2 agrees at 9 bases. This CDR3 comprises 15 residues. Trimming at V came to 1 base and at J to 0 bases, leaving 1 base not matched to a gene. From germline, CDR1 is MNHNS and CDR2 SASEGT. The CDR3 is CASSEGRGGSYEQYF. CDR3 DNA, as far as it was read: TGTGCCAGCAGTGAAGGGCGGGGGGGCTCCTACGAG.

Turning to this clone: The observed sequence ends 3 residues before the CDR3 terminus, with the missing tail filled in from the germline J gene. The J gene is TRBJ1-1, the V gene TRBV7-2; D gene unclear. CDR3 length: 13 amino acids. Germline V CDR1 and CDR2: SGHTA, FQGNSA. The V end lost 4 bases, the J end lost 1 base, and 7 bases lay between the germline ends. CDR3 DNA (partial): TGTGCCAGCAGCTCCTATAGGAACACTGAA. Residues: CASSSYRNTE. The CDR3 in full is CASSSYRNTEAFF.

CDR3 in amino acids: CASSLMLGALNTEAFF. Incomplete CDR3 DNA: TGCGCCAGCAGCTTGATGTTAGGGGCCTTGAACACTGAA. This chain connects TRBV5-1 to TRBJ1-1, with D perhaps matching TRBD1 (5 bases). Coverage ceases 3 residues before the CDR3 finishes, and the germline J gene fills in the end. This CDR3 is 16 amino acids long. Germline V gene data show CDR1 as SGHRS and CDR2 as YFSETQ. The V gene lost 1 base and the J gene lost 0 bases, with 13 bases spanning the gap.

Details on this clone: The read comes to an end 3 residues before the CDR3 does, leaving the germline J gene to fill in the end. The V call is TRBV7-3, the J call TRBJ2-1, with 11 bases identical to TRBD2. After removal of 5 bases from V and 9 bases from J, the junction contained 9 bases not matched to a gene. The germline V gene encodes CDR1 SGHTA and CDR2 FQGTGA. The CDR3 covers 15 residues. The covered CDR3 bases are TGTGCCAGCAGCCCGAGACTAGCGGGACAGGGTGAG. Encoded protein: CASSPRLAGQGE. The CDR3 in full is CASSPRLAGQGEQFF.

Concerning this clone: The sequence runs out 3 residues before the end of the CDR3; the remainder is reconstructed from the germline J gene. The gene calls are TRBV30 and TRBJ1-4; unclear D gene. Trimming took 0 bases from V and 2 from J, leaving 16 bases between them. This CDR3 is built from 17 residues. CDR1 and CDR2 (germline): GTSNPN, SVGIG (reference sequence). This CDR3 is CAWSVGSALTTNEKLFF. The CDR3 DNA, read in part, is TGTGCCTGGAGTGTAGGCAGCGCCCTCACGACTAATGAAAAA.

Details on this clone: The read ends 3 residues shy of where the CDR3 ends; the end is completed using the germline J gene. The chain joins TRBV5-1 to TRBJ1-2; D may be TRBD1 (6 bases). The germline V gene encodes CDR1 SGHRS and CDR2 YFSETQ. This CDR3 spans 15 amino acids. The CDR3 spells CASSLIGGVGGGYTF. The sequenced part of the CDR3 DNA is TGCGCCAGCAGCTTGATAGGGGGAGTCGGCGGCGGC.

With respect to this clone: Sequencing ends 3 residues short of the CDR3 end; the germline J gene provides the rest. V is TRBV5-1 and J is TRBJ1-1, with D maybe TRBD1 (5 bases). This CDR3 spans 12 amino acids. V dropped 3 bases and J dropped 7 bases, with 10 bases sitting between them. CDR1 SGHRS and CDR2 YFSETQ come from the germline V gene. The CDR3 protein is CASSWQGNEAFF. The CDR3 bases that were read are TGCGCCAGCAGCTGGCAGGGCAATGAA.

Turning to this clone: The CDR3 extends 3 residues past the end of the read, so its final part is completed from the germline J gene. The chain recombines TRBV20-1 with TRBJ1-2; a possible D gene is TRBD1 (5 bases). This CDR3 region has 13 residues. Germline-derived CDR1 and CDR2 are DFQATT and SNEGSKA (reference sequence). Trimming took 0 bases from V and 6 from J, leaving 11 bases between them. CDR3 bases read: TGCAGTGCTAGAGATGGGGCAGGGAATGGC. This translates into CSARDGAGNG. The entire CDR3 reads CSARDGAGNGYTF.

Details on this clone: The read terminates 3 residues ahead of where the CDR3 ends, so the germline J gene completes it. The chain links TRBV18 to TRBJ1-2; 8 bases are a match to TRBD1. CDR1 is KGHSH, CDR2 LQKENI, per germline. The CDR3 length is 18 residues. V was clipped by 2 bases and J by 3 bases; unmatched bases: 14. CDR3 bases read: TGTGCCAGCTCACCAGTCCCGGGGACAGGAATGGATGACTATGGC. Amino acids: CASSPVPGTGMDDYG. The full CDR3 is CASSPVPGTGMDDYGYTF.

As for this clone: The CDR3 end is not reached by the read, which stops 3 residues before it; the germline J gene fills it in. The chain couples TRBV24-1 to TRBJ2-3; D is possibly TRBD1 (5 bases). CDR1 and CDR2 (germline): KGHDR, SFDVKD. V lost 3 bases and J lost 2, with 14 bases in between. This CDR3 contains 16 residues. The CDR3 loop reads CATSDTNRFHTDTQYF. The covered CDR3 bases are TGTGCCACCAGTGATACTAACAGGTTCCACACAGATACG.

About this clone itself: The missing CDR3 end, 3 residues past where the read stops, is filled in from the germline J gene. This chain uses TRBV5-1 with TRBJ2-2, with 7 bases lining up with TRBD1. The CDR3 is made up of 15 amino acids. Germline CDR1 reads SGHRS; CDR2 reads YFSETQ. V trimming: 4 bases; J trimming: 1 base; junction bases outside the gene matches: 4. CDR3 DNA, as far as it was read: TGCGCCAGCAGCCCACGGACAGGGAACACCGGGGAG. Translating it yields CASSPRTGNTGE. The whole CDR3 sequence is CASSPRTGNTGELFF. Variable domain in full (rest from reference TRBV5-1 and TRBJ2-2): KAGVTQTPRYLIKTRGQQVTLSCSPISGHRSVSWYQQTPGQGLQFLFEYFSETQRNKGNFPGRFSGRQFSNSRSEMNVSTLELGDSALYLCASSPRTGNTGELFFGEGSRLTVL.

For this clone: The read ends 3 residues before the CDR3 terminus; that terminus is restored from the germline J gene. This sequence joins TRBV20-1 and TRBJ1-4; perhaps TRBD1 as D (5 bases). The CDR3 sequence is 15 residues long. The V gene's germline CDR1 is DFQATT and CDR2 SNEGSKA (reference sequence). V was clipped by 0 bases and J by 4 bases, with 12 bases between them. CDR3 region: CSAREARGINEKLFF. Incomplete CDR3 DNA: TGCAGTGCTAGAGAGGCACGGGGGATTAATGAAAAA.

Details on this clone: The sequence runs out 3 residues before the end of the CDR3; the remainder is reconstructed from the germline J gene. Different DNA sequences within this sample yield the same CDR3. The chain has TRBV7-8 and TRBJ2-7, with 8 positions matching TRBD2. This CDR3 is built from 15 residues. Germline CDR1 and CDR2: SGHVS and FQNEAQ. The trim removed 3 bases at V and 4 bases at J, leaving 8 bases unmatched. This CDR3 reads CASSLLAGNSYEQYF. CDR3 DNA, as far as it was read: TGTGCCAGCAGCTTGTTAGCGGGGAACTCTTACGAG.

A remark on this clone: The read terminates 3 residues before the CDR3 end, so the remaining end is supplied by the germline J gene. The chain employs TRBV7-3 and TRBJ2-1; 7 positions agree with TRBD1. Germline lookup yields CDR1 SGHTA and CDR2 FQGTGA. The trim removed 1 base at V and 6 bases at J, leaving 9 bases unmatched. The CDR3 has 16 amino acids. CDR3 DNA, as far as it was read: TGTGCCAGCAGCTTAAGTGGCACAGGGGCCTCCAATGAG. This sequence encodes CASSLSGTGASNE. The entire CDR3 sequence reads CASSLSGTGASNEQFF.

CDR3 sequence reads: CASRRPGNTIYF. The part of the CDR3 DNA that was read is TGTGCCAGCAGAAGACCAGGGAACACC. V gene TRBV28 combines with J gene TRBJ1-3; D is possibly TRBD1 (5 bases). The read stops 3 residues short of the end of the CDR3; the missing end is completed from the germline J gene. This CDR3 contains 12 residues. CDR1 is MDHEN and CDR2 is SYDVKM in the germline V gene. Trimming took off 6 bases at V and 7 bases at J, with 10 bases between the two ends.

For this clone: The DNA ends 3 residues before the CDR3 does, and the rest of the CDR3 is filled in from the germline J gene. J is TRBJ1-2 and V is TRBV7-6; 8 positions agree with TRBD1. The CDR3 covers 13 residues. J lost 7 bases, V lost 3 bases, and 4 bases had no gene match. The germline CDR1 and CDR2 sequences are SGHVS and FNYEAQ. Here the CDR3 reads CASSFAGGSGYTF. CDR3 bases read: TGTGCCAGCAGCTTCGCAGGGGGCAGTGGC. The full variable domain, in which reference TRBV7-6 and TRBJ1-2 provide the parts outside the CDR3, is GAGVSQSPRYKVTKRGQDVALRCDPISGHVSLYWYRQALGQGPEFLTYFNYEAQQDKSGLPNDRFSAERPEGSISTLTIQRTEQRDSAMYRCASSFAGGSGYTFGSGTRLTVV.

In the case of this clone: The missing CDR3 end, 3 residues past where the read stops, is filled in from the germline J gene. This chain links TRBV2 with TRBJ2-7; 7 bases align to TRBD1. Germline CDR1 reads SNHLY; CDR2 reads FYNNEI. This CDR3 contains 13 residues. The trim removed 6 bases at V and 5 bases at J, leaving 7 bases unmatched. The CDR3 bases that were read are TGTGCCAGCAGCCTGACAGGGTTCCACGAG. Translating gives CASSLTGFHE. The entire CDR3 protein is CASSLTGFHEQYF.

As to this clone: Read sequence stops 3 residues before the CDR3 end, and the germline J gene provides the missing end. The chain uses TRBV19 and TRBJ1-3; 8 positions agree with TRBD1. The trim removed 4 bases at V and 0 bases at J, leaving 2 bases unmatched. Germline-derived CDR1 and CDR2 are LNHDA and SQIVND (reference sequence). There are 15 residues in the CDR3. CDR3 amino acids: CASSTDRDSGNTIYF. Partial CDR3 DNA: TGTGCCAGTAGTACGGACAGGGACTCTGGAAACACC.

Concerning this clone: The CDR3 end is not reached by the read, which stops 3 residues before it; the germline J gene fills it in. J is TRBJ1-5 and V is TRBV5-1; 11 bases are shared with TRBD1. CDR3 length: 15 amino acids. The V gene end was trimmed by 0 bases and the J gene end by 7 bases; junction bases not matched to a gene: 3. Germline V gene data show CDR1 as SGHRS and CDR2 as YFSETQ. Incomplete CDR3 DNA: TGCGCCAGCAGCTTGGGTGGGACAGGGGGACAGCCC. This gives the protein CASSLGGTGGQP. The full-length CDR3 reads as CASSLGGTGGQPQHF.

The DNA read from the CDR3 is TGCAGTGCTAGACCCTACCAAGGGGTTTCCCAAAAA. Its translation is CSARPYQGVSQK. The CDR3, in full, reads CSARPYQGVSQKLFF. The chain recombines TRBV20-1 with TRBJ1-4; the D gene is possibly TRBD1 (5 bases). Read coverage stops 3 residues before the CDR3 terminus; the germline J gene supplies the remainder. The CDR3 has 15 residues. Germline lookup yields CDR1 DFQATT and CDR2 SNEGSKA (reference sequence). Trimming shortened V by 2 bases and J by 9 bases, and 19 bases separated the two germline ends.

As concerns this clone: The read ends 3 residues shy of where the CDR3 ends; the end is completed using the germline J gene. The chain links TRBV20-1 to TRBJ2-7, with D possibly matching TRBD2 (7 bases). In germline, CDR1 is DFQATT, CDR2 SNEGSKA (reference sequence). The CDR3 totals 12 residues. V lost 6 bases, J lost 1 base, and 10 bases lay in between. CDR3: CSAKGGSYEQYF. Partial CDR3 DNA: TGCAGTGCAAAGGGGGGGTCCTACGAG.

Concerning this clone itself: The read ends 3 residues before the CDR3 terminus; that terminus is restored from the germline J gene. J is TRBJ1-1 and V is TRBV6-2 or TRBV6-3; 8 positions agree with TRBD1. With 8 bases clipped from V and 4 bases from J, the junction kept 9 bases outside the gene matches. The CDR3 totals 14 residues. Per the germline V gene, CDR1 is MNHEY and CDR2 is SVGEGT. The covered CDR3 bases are TGTGCCAGCCCGCCGGGACAGGAGGGCACTGAA. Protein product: CASPPGQEGTE. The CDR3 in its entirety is CASPPGQEGTEAFF.

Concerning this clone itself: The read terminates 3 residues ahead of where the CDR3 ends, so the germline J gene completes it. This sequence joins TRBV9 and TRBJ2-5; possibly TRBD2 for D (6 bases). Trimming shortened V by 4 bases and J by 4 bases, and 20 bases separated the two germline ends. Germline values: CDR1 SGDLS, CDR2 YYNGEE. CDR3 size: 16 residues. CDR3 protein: CASSSHQAGWGETQYF. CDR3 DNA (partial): TGTGCCAGCAGCTCCCACCAGGCGGGGTGGGGAGAGACC.